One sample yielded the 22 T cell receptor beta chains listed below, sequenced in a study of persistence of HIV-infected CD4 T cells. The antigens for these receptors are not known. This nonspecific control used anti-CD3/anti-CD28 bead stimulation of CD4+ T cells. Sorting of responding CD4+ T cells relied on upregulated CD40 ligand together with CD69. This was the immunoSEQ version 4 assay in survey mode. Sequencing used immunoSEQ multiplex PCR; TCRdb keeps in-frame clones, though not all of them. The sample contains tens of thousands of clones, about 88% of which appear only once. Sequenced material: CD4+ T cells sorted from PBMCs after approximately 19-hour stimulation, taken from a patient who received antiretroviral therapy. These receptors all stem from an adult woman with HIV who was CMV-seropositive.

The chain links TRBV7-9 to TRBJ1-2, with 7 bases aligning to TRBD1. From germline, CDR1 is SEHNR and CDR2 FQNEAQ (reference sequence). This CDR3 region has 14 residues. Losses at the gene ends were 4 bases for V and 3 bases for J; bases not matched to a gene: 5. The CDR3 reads CASSSTGADYGYTF. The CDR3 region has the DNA TGTGCCAGCAGCTCTACAGGGGCTGACTATGGCTACACCTTC.

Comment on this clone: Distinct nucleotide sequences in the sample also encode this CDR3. CDR3 loop: CASGLGGAGQETQYF. The CDR3 nucleotides read TGTGCTAGTGGTCTCGGGGGGGCGGGACAAGAGACCCAGTACTTC. The chain employs TRBV12-5 and TRBJ2-5, with 8 bases matching TRBD2. The CDR3 totals 15 residues. Trimming cost V 5 bases and J 2 bases; bases outside gene matches: 7. CDR1 and CDR2 (germline): LGHNT, FRNRAP.

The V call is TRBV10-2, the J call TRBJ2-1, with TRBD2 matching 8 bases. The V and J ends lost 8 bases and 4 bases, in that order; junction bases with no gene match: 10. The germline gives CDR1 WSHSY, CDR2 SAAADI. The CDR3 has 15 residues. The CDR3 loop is CASVSGGPPYNEQFF. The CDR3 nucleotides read TGCGCCAGCGTATCGGGGGGGCCCCCATACAATGAGCAGTTCTTC.

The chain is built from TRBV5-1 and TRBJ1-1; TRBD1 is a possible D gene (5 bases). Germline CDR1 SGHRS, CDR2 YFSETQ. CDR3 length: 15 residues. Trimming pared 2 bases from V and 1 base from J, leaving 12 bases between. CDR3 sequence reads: CASSFQQAGNTEAFF. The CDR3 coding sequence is TGCGCCAGCAGCTTCCAACAGGCGGGGAACACTGAAGCTTTCTTT.

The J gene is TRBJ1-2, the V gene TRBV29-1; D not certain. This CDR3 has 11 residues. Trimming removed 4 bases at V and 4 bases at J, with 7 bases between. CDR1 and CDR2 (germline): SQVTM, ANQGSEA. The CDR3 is CSVGLGYGYTF. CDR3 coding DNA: TGCAGCGTTGGGCTCGGCTATGGCTACACCTTC.

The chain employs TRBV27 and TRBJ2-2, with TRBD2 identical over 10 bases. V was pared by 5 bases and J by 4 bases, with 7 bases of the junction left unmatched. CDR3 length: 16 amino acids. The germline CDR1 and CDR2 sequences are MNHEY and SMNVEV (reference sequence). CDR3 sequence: CASSPSGGAGTGELFF. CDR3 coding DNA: TGTGCCAGCAGTCCCAGCGGGGGGGCGGGCACCGGGGAGCTGTTTTTT.

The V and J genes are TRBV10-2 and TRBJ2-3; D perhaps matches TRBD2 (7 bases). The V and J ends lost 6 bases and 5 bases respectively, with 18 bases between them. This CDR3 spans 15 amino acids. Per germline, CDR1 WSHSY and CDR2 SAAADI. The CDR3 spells CASRKRGGQGDTQYF. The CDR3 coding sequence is TGCGCCAGCAGAAAAAGGGGGGGGCAGGGAGATACGCAGTATTTT.

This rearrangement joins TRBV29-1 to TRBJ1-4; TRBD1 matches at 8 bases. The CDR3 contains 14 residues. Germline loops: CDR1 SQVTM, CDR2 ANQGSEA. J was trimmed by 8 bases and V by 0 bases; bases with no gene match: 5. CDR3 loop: CSVEDPGGPEKLFF. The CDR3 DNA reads TGCAGCGTTGAAGATCCAGGGGGCCCGGAAAAACTGTTTTTT.

The CDR3, as DNA: TGTGCCAGCAGCTATAGGGGGCTTCAGCCCCAGCATTTT. Translated: CASSYRGLQPQHF. J is TRBJ1-5 and V is TRBV7-8; 7 bases match TRBD1. Germline V gene sequence: CDR1 SGHVS, CDR2 FQNEAQ. The length of the CDR3 is 13 residues. The ends lost 4 bases at V and 6 bases at J; junction bases unmatched: 3.

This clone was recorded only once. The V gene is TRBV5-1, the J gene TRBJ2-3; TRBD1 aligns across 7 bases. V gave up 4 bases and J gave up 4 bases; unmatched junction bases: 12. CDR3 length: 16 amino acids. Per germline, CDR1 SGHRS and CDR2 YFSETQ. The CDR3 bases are TGCGCCAGCAGCGGCCCCGGGACAGTCAGATCAGATACGCAGTATTTT. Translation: CASSGPGTVRSDTQYF.

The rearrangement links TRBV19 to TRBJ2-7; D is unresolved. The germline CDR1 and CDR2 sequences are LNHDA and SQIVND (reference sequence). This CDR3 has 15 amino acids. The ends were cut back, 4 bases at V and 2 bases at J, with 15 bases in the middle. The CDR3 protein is CASSRGRASTYEQYF. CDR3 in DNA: TGTGCCAGTAGTAGGGGTCGGGCATCGACCTACGAGCAGTACTTC.

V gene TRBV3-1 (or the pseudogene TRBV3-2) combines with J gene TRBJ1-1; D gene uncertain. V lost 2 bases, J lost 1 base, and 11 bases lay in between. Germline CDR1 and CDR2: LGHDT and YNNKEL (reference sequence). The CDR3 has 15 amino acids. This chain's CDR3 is CASSQSQRANTEAFF. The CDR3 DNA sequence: TGTGCCAGCAGCCAATCCCAACGTGCGAACACTGAAGCTTTCTTT.

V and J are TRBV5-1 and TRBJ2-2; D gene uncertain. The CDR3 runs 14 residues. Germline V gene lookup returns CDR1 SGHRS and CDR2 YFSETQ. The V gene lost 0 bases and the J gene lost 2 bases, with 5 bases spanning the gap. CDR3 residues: CASSLVDNTGELFF. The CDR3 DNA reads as TGCGCCAGCAGCTTGGTAGACAACACCGGGGAGCTGTTTTTT.

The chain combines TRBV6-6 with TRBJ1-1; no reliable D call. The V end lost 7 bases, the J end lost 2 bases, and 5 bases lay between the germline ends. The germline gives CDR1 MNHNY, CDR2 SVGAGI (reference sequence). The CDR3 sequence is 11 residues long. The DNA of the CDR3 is TGTGCCAGCACCGTAAACACTGAAGCTTTCTTT. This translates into CASTVNTEAFF.

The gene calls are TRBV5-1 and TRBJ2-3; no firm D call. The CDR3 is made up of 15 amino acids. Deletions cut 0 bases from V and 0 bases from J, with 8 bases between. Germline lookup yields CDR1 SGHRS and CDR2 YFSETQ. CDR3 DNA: TGCGCCAGCAGCTTGGACACGTCTAGCACAGATACGCAGTATTTT. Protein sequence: CASSLDTSSTDTQYF.

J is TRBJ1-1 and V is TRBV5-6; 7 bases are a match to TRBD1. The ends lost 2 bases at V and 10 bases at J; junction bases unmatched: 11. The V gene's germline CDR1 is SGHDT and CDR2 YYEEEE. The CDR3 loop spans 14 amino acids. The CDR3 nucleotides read TGTGCCAGCAGCTTCACAGGGGCGAGGATAGTAGCTTTCTTT. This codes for CASSFTGARIVAFF.

The CDR3 nucleotides read TGTGCCAGCAGACCCCTAGCGGGGGTCTACGAGCAGTACTTC. This codes for CASRPLAGVYEQYF. The V gene is TRBV2, the J gene TRBJ2-7, with 10 positions matching TRBD2. The germline CDR1 and CDR2 sequences are SNHLY and FYNNEI. This CDR3 is built from 14 residues. V trimming: 6 bases; J trimming: 3 bases; junction bases outside the gene matches: 5.

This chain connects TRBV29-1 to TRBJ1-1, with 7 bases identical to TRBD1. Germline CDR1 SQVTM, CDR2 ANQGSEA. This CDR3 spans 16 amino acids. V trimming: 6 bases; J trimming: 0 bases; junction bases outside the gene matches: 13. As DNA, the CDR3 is TGCAGCGTGGAAAGGGGGCGCGAGTCCTTGAACACTGAAGCTTTCTTT. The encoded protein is CSVERGRESLNTEAFF.

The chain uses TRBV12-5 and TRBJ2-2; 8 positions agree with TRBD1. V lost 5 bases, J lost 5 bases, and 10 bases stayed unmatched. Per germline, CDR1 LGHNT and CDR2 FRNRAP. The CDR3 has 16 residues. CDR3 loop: CASGPPTGAETGELFF. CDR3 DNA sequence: TGTGCTAGTGGTCCTCCGACAGGGGCAGAAACCGGGGAGCTGTTTTTT.

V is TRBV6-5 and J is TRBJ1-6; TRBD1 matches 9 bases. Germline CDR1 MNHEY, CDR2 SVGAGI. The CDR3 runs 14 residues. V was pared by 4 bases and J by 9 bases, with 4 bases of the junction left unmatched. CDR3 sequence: CASSWDRATSPLHF. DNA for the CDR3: TGTGCCAGCAGTTGGGACAGGGCTACTTCACCCCTCCACTTT.

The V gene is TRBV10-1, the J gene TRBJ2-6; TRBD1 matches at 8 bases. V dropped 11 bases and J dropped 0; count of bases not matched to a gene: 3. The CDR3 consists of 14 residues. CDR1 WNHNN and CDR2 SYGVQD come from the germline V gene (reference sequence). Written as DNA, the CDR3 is TGCGCCGGAACAGGGGGCTCTGGGGCCAACGTCCTGACTTTC. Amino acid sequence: CAGTGGSGANVLTF.

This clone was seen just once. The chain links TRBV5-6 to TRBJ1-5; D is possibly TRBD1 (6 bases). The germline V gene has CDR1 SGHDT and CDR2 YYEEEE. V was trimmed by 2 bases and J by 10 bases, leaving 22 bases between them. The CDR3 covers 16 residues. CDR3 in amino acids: CASSFEGGRKGVPQHF. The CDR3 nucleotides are TGTGCCAGCAGCTTCGAAGGGGGTCGGAAAGGTGTACCCCAGCATTTT.